These T cell receptor beta chains were read from a single sample in a study of cytomegalovirus exposure and HLA in healthy donors. Method: immunoSEQ multiplex PCR; TCRdb's copy keeps in-frame clones and lacks some. The sample contains approximately 150,000 clones, over 80% of which appear only once. The sequenced sample consisted of PBMCs. These receptor sequences come from a woman aged 25 to 45 in good health and CMV-seronegative. The CDR3 runs from the conserved cysteine through the conserved F or W. D genes are given only for firm matches. Size is omitted from some rows. Given values are once, few, many or a class for expanded clones.

d_call,j_call,clone_size,v_call,cdr3_nt,cdr3_aa
.,TRBJ1-3,.,TRBV7-2,TGTGCCAGCAGCTTAGGAGGCTCTGGAAACACCATATATTTT,CASSLGGSGNTIYF
.,TRBJ2-1,.,TRBV11-3,TGTGCCAGCAGCTTAGACTCAGGGACTCCGTCCTACAATGAGCAGTTCTTC,CASSLDSGTPSYNEQFF
TRBD1,TRBJ1-1,few,TRBV5-1,TGCGCCAGCAGCCCGGAATGGACAGGGGGCGGTGAAGCTTTCTTT,CASSPEWTGGGEAFF
TRBD2,TRBJ2-3,.,TRBV27,TGTGCCAGCAGTTATAGCGGGAAGGGCACAGATACGCAGTATTTT,CASSYSGKGTDTQYF
TRBD2,TRBJ2-2,.,TRBV19,TGTGCCAGTAGTATAAAGGGGAGGGCCACCGGGGAGCTGTTTTTT,CASSIKGRATGELFF
.,TRBJ1-2,.,TRBV20-1,TGCAGTGCTAGGGACTTCGGGGGCTACACCTTC,CSARDFGGYTF
TRBD1,TRBJ2-1,.,TRBV10-3,TGTGCCATCAGTGAAGGACAGGGCTCCTACAATGAGCAGTTCTTC,CAISEGQGSYNEQFF
.,TRBJ2-1,.,TRBV7-9,TGTGCCAGCAGCCCCTGGAGCGGCGGGTACAATGAGCAGTTCTTC,CASSPWSGGYNEQFF
TRBD2,TRBJ2-1,.,TRBV5-6,TGTGCCAGCAGCTCACCGGGACTAGCCCGCAATGAGCAGTTCTTC,CASSSPGLARNEQFF
TRBD1,TRBJ1-3,once,TRBV7-9,TGTGCCAGCAGCTTTTGGACAGGGTTATTCTCTGGAAACACCATATATTTT,CASSFWTGLFSGNTIYF
TRBD1,TRBJ2-7,.,TRBV28,TGTGCCAGCAGTTTGACCCTCGGACAGGGATCCTACGAGCAGTACTTC,CASSLTLGQGSYEQYF
TRBD2,TRBJ2-2,.,TRBV11-3,TGTGCCAGCAGCTTTGAGACTAGCGGGAGGCCCGGGGAGCTGTTTTTT,CASSFETSGRPGELFF
.,TRBJ1-1,once,TRBV30,TGTGCCTGGAATTCCGGGCCGCGGGACACTGAAGCTTTCTTT,CAWNSGPRDTEAFF
TRBD2,TRBJ2-3,.,TRBV27,TGTGCCAGCAGTTCAGAGCGGGGGGGCGGCACAGATACGCAGTATTTT,CASSSERGGGTDTQYF
TRBD2,TRBJ2-2,.,TRBV9,TGTGCCAGCAGTGTAGGCCTAGCGGGGGGAACCGGGGAGCTGTTTTTT,CASSVGLAGGTGELFF
.,TRBJ1-6,.,TRBV27,TGTGCCAGCAGTTTGGACAGCCCGCGGCTTTATAATTCACCCCTCCACTTT,CASSLDSPRLYNSPLHF
.,TRBJ1-1,.,TRBV11-2,TGTGCCAGCAGCCGCGGACAGAACACTGAAGCTTTCTTT,CASSRGQNTEAFF
TRBD1,TRBJ2-7,few,TRBV4-3,TGCGCCAGCAGCCAAGTACCTATCCGGGACAGCTTCTACGAGCAGTACTTC,CASSQVPIRDSFYEQYF
.,TRBJ2-5,.,TRBV5-1,TGCGCCAGCAGCTCCCGATTACAGGGACGGATACAAGAGACCCAGTACTTC,CASSSRLQGRIQETQYF
TRBD1,TRBJ1-3,.,TRBV5-6,TGTGCCAGCAGCCGACAGGGTCTGACCCGAAACACCATATATTTT,CASSRQGLTRNTIYF
TRBD1,TRBJ1-6,.,TRBV11-2,TGTGCCAGCAGCAGTTACAGGGGTGGGGGTTCACCCCTCCACTTT,CASSSYRGGGSPLHF
.,TRBJ1-1,few,TRBV5-1,TGCGCCAGCAGCGAGGACATCTTTAGCACTGAAGCTTTCTTT,CASSEDIFSTEAFF
TRBD2,TRBJ2-3,.,TRBV19,TGTGCCAGTAGCGAGACTAGCGGGGTTGATACGCAGTATTTT,CASSETSGVDTQYF
.,TRBJ2-3,few,TRBV6-5,TGTGCCAGCACCCCACAGGGAGCAGATACGCAGTATTTT,CASTPQGADTQYF
.,TRBJ1-3,.,TRBV19,TGTGCCAGTAGTTTCACACGGCCTAGTTCTGGAAACACCATATATTTT,CASSFTRPSSGNTIYF
TRBD1,TRBJ1-2,.,TRBV6-5,TGTGCCAGCAGAACCTCCGGGACAGGCTTCTATGGCTACACCTTC,CASRTSGTGFYGYTF
TRBD2,TRBJ2-1,.,TRBV2,TGTGCCAGCAGTGAAAGACCGGCGGGACTAGCGGGGGGTGATGAGCAGTTCTTC,CASSERPAGLAGGDEQFF
TRBD2,TRBJ2-1,.,TRBV11-2,TGTGCCAGCAGCCAACACGGACTAGCGGGAGGGTCTGAGCAGTTCTTC,CASSQHGLAGGSEQFF
.,TRBJ1-2,.,TRBV6-5,TGTGCCAGCGTCTCCTCGGGAGGGGTCGGCTACACCTTC,CASVSSGGVGYTF
.,TRBJ1-1,.,TRBV5-1,TGCGCCAGCAGCTTGAGAGGGGGCACTGAAGCTTTCTTT,CASSLRGGTEAFF
.,TRBJ2-3,.,TRBV10-3,TGTGCCATCAGCCTTACCTGGGACACCGTTTCAGATACGCAGTATTTT,CAISLTWDTVSDTQYF
TRBD2,TRBJ2-3,once,TRBV9,TGTGCCAGCAGCGTAGCGTCATCTAGCGGCTTCAGGGATACGCAGTATTTT,CASSVASSSGFRDTQYF
.,TRBJ1-2,.,TRBV19,TGTGCCAGTATTGGGAGTAGTGCCGGAGGCTACACCTTC,CASIGSSAGGYTF
.,TRBJ2-3,.,TRBV9,TGTGCCAGCAGCGACGAGGCAGGGGGGAACACAGATACGCAGTATTTT,CASSDEAGGNTDTQYF
TRBD1,TRBJ2-7,.,TRBV5-1,TGCGCCAGCAGCTCTACAGGGGGCGAGCAGTACTTC,CASSSTGGEQYF
.,TRBJ2-1,.,TRBV19,TGTGCCAGTAGTATGGACTACTACAATGAGCAGTTCTTC,CASSMDYYNEQFF
.,TRBJ1-1,.,TRBV11-2,TGTGCCAGCAGCTCGCGGGGTGGTGAAGCTTTCTTT,CASSSRGGEAFF
.,TRBJ1-6,.,TRBV10-3,TGTGCCATCGGACGGGAGGCCACAAATTCACCCCTCCACTTT,CAIGREATNSPLHF
TRBD2,TRBJ2-1,.,TRBV9,TGTGCCAGCAGCCCTCGGGAGGGGGGGTCCTACAATGAGCAGTTCTTC,CASSPREGGSYNEQFF
TRBD1,TRBJ2-5,.,TRBV18,TGTGCCAGCTCACCACGTCCACAGGGGAGTCCAGACTTC,CASSPRPQGSPDF
.,TRBJ1-5,.,TRBV7-8,TGTGCCAGCAGCTTAGCTACAGCCCACAATCAGCCCCAGCATTTT,CASSLATAHNQPQHF
.,TRBJ2-3,.,TRBV9,TGTGCCAGCAGCACCGGGTCTTTCACAGATACGCAGTATTTT,CASSTGSFTDTQYF
.,TRBJ1-4,few,TRBV4-1,TGCGCCAGCAGCCAACGCGCTCAGGGTAAGAGGGAAAAACTGTTTTTT,CASSQRAQGKREKLFF
.,TRBJ1-4,.,TRBV4-1,TGCGCCAGCAGCCAAGAGGGGCCCCTTGGTGAAAAACTGTTTTTT,CASSQEGPLGEKLFF
.,TRBJ1-5,.,TRBV5-1,TGCGCCAGCAGCGAGGAGAGTAGCAATCAGCCCCAGCATTTT,CASSEESSNQPQHF
TRBD2,TRBJ2-5,.,TRBV11-2,TGTGCCAGCAGCCCCGATCGGCTAGCGGGACGGATTTGGGAGACCCAGTACTTC,CASSPDRLAGRIWETQYF
.,TRBJ2-4,.,TRBV2,TGTGCCAGCAGTGAGGGGGCCTTAAGGACCAAAAACATTCAGTACTTC,CASSEGALRTKNIQYF
.,TRBJ1-3,.,TRBV30,TGTGCCGGGGGGTGGGGGGCTGGAAACACCATATATTTT,CAGGWGAGNTIYF
.,TRBJ1-2,.,TRBV7-9,TGTGCCAGCAGCCAAACCCCGGGACTTAACTATGGCTACACCTTC,CASSQTPGLNYGYTF
.,TRBJ2-1,.,TRBV6-1,TGTGCCAGCAGGAGCCGAACTCTGGGAGGCAATGAGCAGTTCTTC,CASRSRTLGGNEQFF